This TCR beta chain was captured by sequencing in a study of blood T cell repertoires in COVID-19. Original methodology: Reference gene primer amplification gave estimated nucleated cell counts. Generated by immunoSEQ multiplex PCR, the TCRdb table keeps only in-frame clones and is missing some. V and J calls and clone size are given by that table; D and trimming were obtained from the DNA. The sample records around 86,000 clones, roughly 86% being singletons. The sample consisted of peripheral blood. The sequence came from a human donor with acute or convalescent COVID-19. The donor label of this sample is uncertain.

CDR3 protein: CASSWGGHQPNTEAFF. The CDR3 bases are TGCGCCAGCAGCTGGGGAGGACACCAGCCGAACACTGAAGCTTTCTTT. The chain is built from TRBV5-1 and TRBJ1-1, with D possibly being TRBD1 (5 bases). The germline CDR1 and CDR2 sequences are SGHRS and YFSETQ. The CDR3 totals 16 residues. V was trimmed by 3 bases and J by 1 base, leaving 16 bases between them.